Listed here are 3 T cell receptor beta chains from one sample, sequenced in a study of CD8 T cells in Susac syndrome. Reverse transcription used about 0.45 to 1 ug RNA and random hexamers. TCRdb used MiXCR to reprocess the immunoSEQ multiplex PCR reads, holding one entry per CDR3 protein. The data show 150,000 to 160,000 distinct CDR3 sequences, roughly 95% seen once. The source material was CD4+ T cells from PBMCs. Every receptor here comes from a human donor with Susac syndrome.

V usage is TRBV9 and J usage is TRBJ1-1; D not resolved. The V gene's germline CDR1 is SGDLS and CDR2 YYNGEE. Trimming left V 1 base short and J 3 bases short, with 7 bases between. This CDR3 has 13 residues. This chain's CDR3 is CASSVTSYTEAFF. The CDR3 DNA reads as TGTGCCAGCAGCGTAACTAGTTACACTGAAGCTTTCTTT.

The J gene is TRBJ1-1, the V gene TRBV20-1; no clear D gene. Trimming removed 6 bases from V and 0 bases from J, with 11 bases in between. The CDR3 has 13 amino acids. CDR1 and CDR2 (germline): DFQATT, SNEGSKA (reference sequence). CDR3 in DNA: TGCAGTGCCAACCATGGCCTGAACACTGAAGCTTTCTTT. Protein product: CSANHGLNTEAFF.

This chain joins TRBV4-1 and TRBJ2-3; D perhaps matches TRBD2 (6 bases). This CDR3 has 17 residues. The germline CDR1 and CDR2 sequences are MGHRA and YSYEKL. Trimming pared 4 bases from V and 2 bases from J, leaving 19 bases between. This chain's CDR3 is CASSLRTGVRDTDTQYF. CDR3 coding DNA: TGCGCCAGCAGCCTCAGGACGGGGGTAAGGGACACAGATACGCAGTATTTT.